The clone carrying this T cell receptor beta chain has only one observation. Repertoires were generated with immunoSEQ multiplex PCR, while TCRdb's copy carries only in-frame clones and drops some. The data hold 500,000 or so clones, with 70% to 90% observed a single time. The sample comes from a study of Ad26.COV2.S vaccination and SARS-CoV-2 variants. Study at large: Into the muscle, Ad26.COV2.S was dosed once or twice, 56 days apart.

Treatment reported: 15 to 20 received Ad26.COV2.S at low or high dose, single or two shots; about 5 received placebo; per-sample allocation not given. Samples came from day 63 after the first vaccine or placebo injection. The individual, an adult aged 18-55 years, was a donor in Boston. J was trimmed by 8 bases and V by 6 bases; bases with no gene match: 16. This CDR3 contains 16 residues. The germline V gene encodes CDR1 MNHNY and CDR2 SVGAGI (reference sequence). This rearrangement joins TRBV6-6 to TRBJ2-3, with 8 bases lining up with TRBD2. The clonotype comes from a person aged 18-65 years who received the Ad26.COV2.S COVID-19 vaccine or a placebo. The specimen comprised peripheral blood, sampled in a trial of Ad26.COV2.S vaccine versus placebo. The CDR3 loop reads CASSPGTAGREGTQYF. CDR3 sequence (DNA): TGTGCCAGCAGCCCTGGGACTGCCGGGAGGGAGGGTACGCAGTATTTT.